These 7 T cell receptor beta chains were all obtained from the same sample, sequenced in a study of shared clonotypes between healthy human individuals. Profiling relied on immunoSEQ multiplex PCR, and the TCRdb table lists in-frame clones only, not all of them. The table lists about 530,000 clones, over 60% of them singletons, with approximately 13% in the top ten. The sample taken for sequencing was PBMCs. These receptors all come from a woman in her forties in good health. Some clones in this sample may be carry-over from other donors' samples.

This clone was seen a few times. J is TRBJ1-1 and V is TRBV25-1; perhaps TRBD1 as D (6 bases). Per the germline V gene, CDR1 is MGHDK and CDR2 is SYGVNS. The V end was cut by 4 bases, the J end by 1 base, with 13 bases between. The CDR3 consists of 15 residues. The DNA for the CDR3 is TGTGCCAGCAGTGCTCGGACGGACAGGAACACTGAAGCTTTCTTT. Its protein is CASSARTDRNTEAFF.

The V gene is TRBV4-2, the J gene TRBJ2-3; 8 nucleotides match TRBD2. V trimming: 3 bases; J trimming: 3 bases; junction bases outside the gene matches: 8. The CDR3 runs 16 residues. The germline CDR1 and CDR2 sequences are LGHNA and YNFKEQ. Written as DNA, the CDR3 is TGTGCCAGCAGCCAGCAAGCGGGGACTAGAACAGATACGCAGTATTTT. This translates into CASSQQAGTRTDTQYF.

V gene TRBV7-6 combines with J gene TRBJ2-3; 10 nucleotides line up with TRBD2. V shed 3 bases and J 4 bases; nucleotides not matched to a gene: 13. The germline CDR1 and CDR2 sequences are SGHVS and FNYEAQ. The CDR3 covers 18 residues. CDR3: CASSFVFRPSGRSDTQYF. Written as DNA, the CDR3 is TGTGCCAGCAGCTTCGTGTTCCGGCCTAGCGGGAGATCAGATACGCAGTATTTT. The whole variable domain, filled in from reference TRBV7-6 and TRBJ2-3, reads GAGVSQSPRYKVTKRGQDVALRCDPISGHVSLYWYRQALGQGPEFLTYFNYEAQQDKSGLPNDRFSAERPEGSISTLTIQRTEQRDSAMYRCASSFVFRPSGRSDTQYFGPGTRLTVL.

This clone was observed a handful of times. The DNA of the CDR3 is TGTGCCAGTACCACTAGCGGGATTTACACCGGGGAGCTGTTTTTT. It specifies CASTTSGIYTGELFF. The rearrangement uses TRBV19 and TRBJ2-2, with 10 bases aligning to TRBD2. The V segment lost 7 bases and the J segment 3 bases; nucleotides outside the gene matches: 5. Per the germline V gene, CDR1 is LNHDA and CDR2 is SQIVND (reference sequence). The length of the CDR3 is 15 residues.

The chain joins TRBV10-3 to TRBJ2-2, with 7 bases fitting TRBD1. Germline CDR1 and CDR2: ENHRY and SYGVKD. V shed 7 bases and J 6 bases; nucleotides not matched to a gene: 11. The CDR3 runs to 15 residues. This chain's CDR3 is CAIKTAGRGSGELFF. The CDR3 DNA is TGTGCCATCAAAACGGCCGGCAGGGGGTCCGGGGAGCTGTTTTTT.

The CDR3 spells CAWSVHRDNSPLHF. CDR3 in DNA: TGTGCCTGGAGTGTACACAGAGATAATTCACCCCTCCACTTT. The rearrangement links TRBV30 to TRBJ1-6; D remains unclear. V lost 0 bases, J lost 5 bases, and 8 bases lay in between. In germline, CDR1 is GTSNPN, CDR2 SVGIG (reference sequence). The CDR3 length is 14 residues. Based on the CDR3 plus reference TRBV30 and TRBJ1-6, the full variable domain is SQTIHQWPATLVQPVGSPLSLECTVEGTSNPNLYWYRQAAGRGLQLLFYSVGIGQISSEVPQNLSASRPQDRQFILSSKKLLLSDSGFYLCAWSVHRDNSPLHFGNGTRLTVT.

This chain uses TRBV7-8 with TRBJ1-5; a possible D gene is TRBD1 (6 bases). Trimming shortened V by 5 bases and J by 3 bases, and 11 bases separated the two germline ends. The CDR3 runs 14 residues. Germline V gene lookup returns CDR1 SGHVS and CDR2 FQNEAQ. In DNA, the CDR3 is TGTGCCAGCAGCATACGGGACATCAATCAGCCCCAGCATTTT. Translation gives CASSIRDINQPQHF.